The T cell receptor (beta chain) described here comes from a study of beta chain features in type 1 diabetes. As for this clone: The antigen is unknown.

Study findings and constraints: Equally in patients and controls, PCR might preferentially amplify shorter templates. Naive, central memory and regulatory TCRB repertoires appeared more similar among patients than healthy donors.

Trimming pared 3 bases from V and 2 bases from J, leaving 11 bases between. The CDR3 has 14 amino acids. The germline CDR1 and CDR2 sequences are KGHSH and LQKENI. The sequenced template was cDNA made from the entire isolated RNA. Sequencing used immunoSEQ multiplex PCR; TCRdb keeps in-frame clones, though not all of them. This sample has roughly 370,000 clones, with roughly 13% found just once. This clonotype was obtained from a young man in good health. What was sequenced was naive CD4+ T cells from blood. The chain couples TRBV18 to TRBJ2-7, with D possibly matching TRBD1 (5 bases). The CDR3 here is CASSPTALPYEQYF. CDR3 DNA: TGTGCCAGCTCACCGACAGCACTTCCCTACGAGCAGTACTTC.